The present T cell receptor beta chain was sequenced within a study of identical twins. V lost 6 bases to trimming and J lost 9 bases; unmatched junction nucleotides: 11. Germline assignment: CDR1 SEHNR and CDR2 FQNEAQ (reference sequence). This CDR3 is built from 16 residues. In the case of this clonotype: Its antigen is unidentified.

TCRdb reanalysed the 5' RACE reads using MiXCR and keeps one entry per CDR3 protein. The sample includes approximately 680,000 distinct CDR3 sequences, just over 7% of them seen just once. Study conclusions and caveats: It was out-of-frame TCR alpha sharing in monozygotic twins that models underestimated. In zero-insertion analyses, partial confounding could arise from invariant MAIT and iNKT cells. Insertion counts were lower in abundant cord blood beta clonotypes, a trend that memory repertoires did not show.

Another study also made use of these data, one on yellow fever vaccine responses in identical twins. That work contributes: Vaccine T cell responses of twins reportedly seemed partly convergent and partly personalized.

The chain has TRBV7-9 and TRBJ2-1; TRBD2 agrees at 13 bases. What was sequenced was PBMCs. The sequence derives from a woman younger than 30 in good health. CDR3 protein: CASRTVGLAGIGEQFF. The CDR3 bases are TGTGCCAGCAGGACGGTGGGACTAGCGGGAATCGGTGAGCAGTTCTTC.